Shown below are 5 T cell receptor beta chains from a single sample sequenced in a study of radiotherapy plus CTLA-4 blockade in lung cancer. Sequencing was performed with immunoSEQ multiplex PCR; in TCRdb, only in-frame clones are kept and a portion is missing. This table has about 38,000 clones, around 86% appearing once. This material consisted of peripheral blood, taken from a patient treated with radiotherapy plus ipilimumab. The receptors shown here come from a human donor with non-small cell lung cancer whose response to radiotherapy plus ipilimumab could not be evaluated.

The chain recombines TRBV19 with TRBJ1-5; D not certain. Germline V gene data show CDR1 as LNHDA and CDR2 as SQIVND (reference sequence). Trimming cost V 3 bases and J 7 bases, with 10 bases left between them. This CDR3 contains 13 residues. The CDR3 here is CASSIQLRQPQHF. CDR3 in DNA: TGTGCCAGTAGTATTCAACTAAGGCAGCCCCAGCATTTT.

The chain couples TRBV27 to TRBJ2-2; the match to TRBD1 covers 9 bases. From germline, CDR1 is MNHEY and CDR2 SMNVEV (reference sequence). V shed 9 bases and J 7 bases; nucleotides not matched to a gene: 3. CDR3 size: 12 residues. This chain's CDR3 is CASTGGIGELFF. In nucleotides, the CDR3 is TGTGCCAGTACAGGGGGCATCGGGGAGCTGTTTTTT.

The chain is built from TRBV4-1 and TRBJ2-2; weak D call: TRBD2 (6 bases). The CDR3 totals 16 residues. Germline V gene data show CDR1 as MGHRA and CDR2 as YSYEKL. Trimming removed 4 bases at V and 4 bases at J, with 16 bases between. CDR3 nucleotide sequence: TGCGCCAGCAGCCCTACGGGGGAGATGGGCACCGGGGAGCTGTTTTTT. Its protein is CASSPTGEMGTGELFF.

This sequence joins TRBV6-1 and TRBJ2-2; D may be TRBD2 (6 bases). The ends were cut back, 8 bases at V and 1 base at J, with 11 bases in the middle. CDR3 length: 14 amino acids. The germline V gene encodes CDR1 MNHNS and CDR2 SASEGT. This CDR3 reads CASGEVGNTGELFF. DNA of the CDR3: TGTGCCAGCGGGGAGGTAGGGAACACCGGGGAGCTGTTTTTT.

This clone has just one count. The chain employs TRBV7-8 and TRBJ2-3, with a tentative D call TRBD1 (5 bases). CDR1 is SGHVS, CDR2 FQNEAQ, per germline. The CDR3 runs 20 residues. Trimming removed 4 bases at V and 3 bases at J, with 29 bases between. This CDR3 reads CASSSIERSGFNVRTDTQYF. DNA for the CDR3: TGTGCCAGCAGCTCTATAGAGAGATCAGGGTTCAACGTGCGGACAGATACGCAGTATTTT.